A single sample gave rise to the 18 T cell receptor beta chains below, sequenced in a study of T cell responses to AZD1222 COVID-19 vaccine. The repertoire was sequenced with immunoSEQ multiplex PCR; TCRdb's copy has only in-frame clones and lacks some. The sample carries about 190,000 clones, over 80% recorded once. Sequencing used peripheral blood, obtained on day 0 of AZD1222 vaccination. These receptors all come from an adult in good health.

The rearrangement joins TRBV7-2 to TRBJ1-5; D not certain. Trimming removed 5 bases at V and 0 bases at J, with 8 bases between. The V gene's germline CDR1 is SGHTA and CDR2 FQGNSA. The CDR3 length is 14 residues. The CDR3 sequence is CASSRESSNQPQHF. In nucleotides, the CDR3 is TGTGCCAGCAGCCGGGAGAGTAGCAATCAGCCCCAGCATTTT.

The chain combines TRBV6-5 with TRBJ2-6; D is undetermined. V lost 10 bases to trimming and J lost 0 bases, with 10 bases between them. The CDR3 consists of 14 residues. Germline assignment: CDR1 MNHEY and CDR2 SVGAGI. CDR3 region: CATTLDSGANVLTF. The CDR3 DNA follows: TGTGCCACCACACTGGACTCTGGGGCCAACGTCCTGACTTTC.

J is TRBJ1-1 and V is TRBV2; weak D call: TRBD1 (5 bases). From germline, CDR1 is SNHLY and CDR2 FYNNEI. Trimming took 6 bases from V and 7 from J, leaving 21 bases between them. This CDR3 is built from 15 residues. CDR3 coding DNA: TGTGCCAGCAGCTGGGGGGAGAGTGTTCTTTTTGAAGCTTTCTTT. Its protein is CASSWGESVLFEAFF.

This clone occurred once. The chain combines TRBV9 with TRBJ1-5; D is unresolved. This CDR3 contains 15 residues. Trimming stripped 2 bases from V and 2 bases from J, with 11 bases between. Per germline, CDR1 SGDLS and CDR2 YYNGEE. For the CDR3, the DNA is TGTGCCAGCAGCGTTTCGGGTACGGGCAATCAGCCCCAGCATTTT. This codes for CASSVSGTGNQPQHF.

The chain recombines TRBV5-1 with TRBJ2-7; no clear D gene. Trimming stripped 4 bases from V and 3 bases from J, with 5 bases between. The CDR3 loop spans 11 amino acids. CDR1 is SGHRS and CDR2 is YFSETQ in the germline V gene. CDR3 bases: TGCGCCAGCAGCGTTGACTACGAGCAGTACTTC. Protein sequence: CASSVDYEQYF. The complete variable domain, with remaining parts taken from reference TRBV5-1 and TRBJ2-7, reads KAGVTQTPRYLIKTRGQQVTLSCSPISGHRSVSWYQQTPGQGLQFLFEYFSETQRNKGNFPGRFSGRQFSNSRSEMNVSTLELGDSALYLCASSVDYEQYFGPGTRLTVT.

The V and J genes are TRBV6-5 and TRBJ2-7; 8 bases match TRBD1. CDR1 and CDR2 from the germline V gene are MNHEY and SVGAGI. The ends lost 6 bases at V and 0 bases at J; junction bases unmatched: 7. This CDR3 comprises 15 residues. CDR3 nucleotides: TGTGCCAGCAGCCCCCCGGACAGGGTCTCCTACGAGCAGTACTTC. Translated: CASSPPDRVSYEQYF.

This clone was counted once. The chain combines TRBV5-1 with TRBJ2-2, with 8 bases lining up with TRBD1. This CDR3 region has 15 residues. Looked up from germline, CDR1 is SGHRS and CDR2 is YFSETQ. V shed 5 bases and J 4 bases; nucleotides not matched to a gene: 7. The CDR3 region is CASRSRQGSTGELFF. In nucleotides, the CDR3 is TGCGCCAGCAGGTCGAGACAGGGGTCCACCGGGGAGCTGTTTTTT.

The chain joins TRBV11-1 to TRBJ2-3, with D perhaps given as TRBD1 or TRBD2 (6 bases each). Germline V gives CDR1 SGHAT, CDR2 FQDESV (reference sequence). This CDR3 has 15 residues. V shed 5 bases and J shed 1 base, with 13 bases lying between them. The CDR3 here is CASSTIGGRTDTQYF. The CDR3 nucleotides read TGTGCCAGCAGCACTATAGGGGGGCGCACAGATACGCAGTATTTT.

The rearrangement joins TRBV6-2 or TRBV6-3 to TRBJ1-1; D unclear. The V end lost 2 bases, the J end lost 1 base, and 8 bases lay between the germline ends. Germline CDR1 reads MNHEY; CDR2 reads SVGEGT. The CDR3 covers 14 residues. CDR3 nucleotides: TGTGCCAGCAGTTACGAGACGGGGAACACTGAAGCTTTCTTT. It codes for CASSYETGNTEAFF.

V gene TRBV6-1 combines with J gene TRBJ2-1, with D tentatively TRBD2 (5 bases). This CDR3 has 16 residues. Germline loops: CDR1 MNHNS, CDR2 SASEGT. The ends were cut back, 3 bases at V and 3 bases at J, with 15 bases in the middle. The DNA for the CDR3 is TGTGCCAGCAGTGAGGGCGGGTTTACCTACTACAATGAGCAGTTCTTC. It specifies CASSEGGFTYYNEQFF.

This chain connects TRBV30 to TRBJ2-7, with TRBD1 as a possible D gene (5 bases). With 3 bases removed from V and 2 bases from J, the gap between germline ends came to 11 bases. Germline-derived CDR1 and CDR2 are GTSNPN and SVGIG (reference sequence). The length of the CDR3 is 13 residues. CDR3: CAWRPTVAYEQYF. CDR3 sequence (DNA): TGTGCCTGGAGGCCGACAGTGGCCTACGAGCAGTACTTC.

The chain joins TRBV12-5 to TRBJ1-2; tentative D call: TRBD1 (5 bases). Trimming took 6 bases from V and 0 from J, leaving 23 bases between them. This CDR3 comprises 18 residues. CDR1 and CDR2 from the germline V gene are LGHNT and FRNRAP. CDR3 residues: CASGYTETGLSSNYGYTF. The DNA for the CDR3 is TGTGCTAGTGGGTATACTGAAACGGGGCTCTCTTCTAACTATGGCTACACCTTC. The complete variable domain, with remaining parts taken from reference TRBV12-5 and TRBJ1-2, reads DARVTQTPRHKVTEMGQEVTMRCQPILGHNTVFWYRQTMMQGLELLAYFRNRAPLDDSGMPKDRFSAEMPDATLATLKIQPSEPRDSAVYFCASGYTETGLSSNYGYTFGSGTRLTVV.

The chain is built from TRBV7-8 and TRBJ1-2, with 10 nucleotides matching TRBD1. Germline V gene lookup returns CDR1 SGHVS and CDR2 FQNEAQ. V was clipped by 4 bases and J by 6 bases; unmatched bases: 5. CDR3 length: 14 amino acids. The CDR3 DNA reads as TGTGCCAGCAGCTCTGACAGGGGGCGGAATGGCTACACCTTC. This codes for CASSSDRGRNGYTF.

This chain connects TRBV7-9 to TRBJ2-7; TRBD2 aligns across 9 bases. Germline loops: CDR1 SEHNR, CDR2 FQNEAQ (reference sequence). The CDR3 spans 17 residues. V shed 4 bases, J shed 0 bases, and the junction held 10 bases outside the gene matches. The CDR3 loop is CASSWREGRAPSYEQYF. DNA for the CDR3: TGTGCCAGCAGCTGGCGGGAGGGGCGGGCGCCCTCCTACGAGCAGTACTTC.

The chain couples TRBV5-6 to TRBJ1-5; D may be TRBD1 (5 bases). This CDR3 has 14 amino acids. The germline V gene has CDR1 SGHDT and CDR2 YYEEEE. Trimming removed 4 bases at V and 1 base at J, with 9 bases between. CDR3 amino acids: CASSPEGSNQPQHF. DNA of the CDR3: TGTGCCAGCAGCCCGGAGGGGAGCAATCAGCCCCAGCATTTT.

In DNA, the CDR3 is TGTGCCAGCAGCAATTTCGGGACAGCGAATAACTATGGCTACACCTTC. Its translation: CASSNFGTANNYGYTF. The J gene is TRBJ1-2, the V gene TRBV2; 7 bases fit TRBD1. The V gene end was trimmed by 6 bases and the J gene end by 1 base; junction bases not matched to a gene: 11. The CDR3 length is 16 residues. The germline V gene has CDR1 SNHLY and CDR2 FYNNEI.

The rearrangement links TRBV1 to TRBJ1-1. TRBV1 is a known pseudogene. This CDR3 region has 15 residues. Here the CDR3 reads CTSSQVPGLHTEAFF. Here the CDR3 DNA reads TGCACCAGCAGCCAAGTCCCGGGACTTCACACTGAAGCTTTCTTT.

This clone came up once. The chain joins TRBV23-1 to TRBJ2-7; D is uncertain. Being an ORF, TRBV23-1 has a function that is uncertain. V was pared by 0 bases and J by 5 bases, with 5 bases between. The CDR3 has 12 amino acids. CDR3 in DNA: TGCGCCAGCAGTCAATCGTGGCACGAGCAGTACTTC. Amino acids: CASSQSWHEQYF.